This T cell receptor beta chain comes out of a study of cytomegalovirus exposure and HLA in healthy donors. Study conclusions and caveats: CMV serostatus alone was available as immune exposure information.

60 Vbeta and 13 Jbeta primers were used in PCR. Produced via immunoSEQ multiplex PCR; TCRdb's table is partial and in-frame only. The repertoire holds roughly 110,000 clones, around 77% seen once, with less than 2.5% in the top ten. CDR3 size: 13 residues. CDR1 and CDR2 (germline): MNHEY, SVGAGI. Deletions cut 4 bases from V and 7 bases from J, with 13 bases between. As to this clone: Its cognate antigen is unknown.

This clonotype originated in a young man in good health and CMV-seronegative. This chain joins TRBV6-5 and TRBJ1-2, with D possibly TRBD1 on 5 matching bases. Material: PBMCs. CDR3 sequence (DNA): TGTGCCAGCAGTTCACGTCAGGGCGGTGGCTACACCTTC. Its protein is CASSSRQGGGYTF.